This paragraph reports one TCR beta chain. Data came from immunoSEQ multiplex PCR; TCRdb stores just in-frame clones and leaves some out. The sample yields about 190,000 clones, roughly nine tenths seen once. These data originate in a study of control samples from healthy donors and cancer patients. The source of this sequence is a man aged 30 to 39 in good health. The sequenced material came from blood.

CDR3 in amino acids: CASSRSGATGETQYF. In DNA form, the CDR3 reads TGTGCCAGCAGCCGTAGCGGGGCTACCGGAGAGACCCAGTACTTC. The chain employs TRBV7-6 and TRBJ2-5, with 8 positions matching TRBD2. Unmatched junction bases numbered 9, after V lost 5 bases and J lost 4 bases. This CDR3 has 15 residues. Germline values: CDR1 SGHVS, CDR2 FNYEAQ.